The TCR beta chain under discussion was sequenced for a study of OX40 agonist ivuxolimab in advanced cancers. Turning to the study itself: Ivuxolimab, an antibody that agonizes OX40 (CD134), was administered to the patients. Earlier anti-PD-1, anti-PD-L1 or anti-CTLA-4 therapy was permitted; roughly 37% had received some. Study observations and caveats: Researchers report that CD8+ T cells had, on average, more expanded clones than CD4+. Still undetermined is the antigen specificity of the expanded peripheral T cells.

The CDR3 contains 18 residues. Germline assignment: CDR1 SGHRS and CDR2 YFSETQ. V lost 0 bases and J lost 5; bases outside the gene matches: 9. Generated by immunoSEQ multiplex PCR, the TCRdb table keeps only in-frame clones and is missing some. The sample holds approximately 50,000 clones; roughly 87% are singletons and the top ten take about 0.63%. This clone showed up just a few times. Antigen unknown. Specimen: CD4+ or CD8+ T cells sorted from blood, collected in a trial of the OX40 agonist ivuxolimab. The receptor was isolated from an adult with an advanced solid tumor such as melanoma, head and neck, liver or kidney cancer. The chain links TRBV5-1 to TRBJ2-5, with 14 bases identical to TRBD2. CDR3 in DNA: TGCGCCAGCAGCTTGGGTTGGGGACTAGCGGGAGAAGGGGAGACCCAGTACTTC. This translates into CASSLGWGLAGEGETQYF.